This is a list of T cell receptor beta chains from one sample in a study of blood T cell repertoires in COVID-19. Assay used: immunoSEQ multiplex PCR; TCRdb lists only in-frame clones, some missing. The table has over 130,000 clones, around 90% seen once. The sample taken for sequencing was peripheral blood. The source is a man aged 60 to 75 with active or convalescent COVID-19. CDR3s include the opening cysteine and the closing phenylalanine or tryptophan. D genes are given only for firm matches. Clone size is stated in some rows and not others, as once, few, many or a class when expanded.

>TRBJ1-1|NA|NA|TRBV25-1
CASSNPGGTEAFF
TGTGCCAGCAGTAACCCGGGGGGCACTGAAGCTTTCTTT
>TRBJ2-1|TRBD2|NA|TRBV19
CASSIGLAGGYEQFF
TGTGCCAGTAGTATAGGACTAGCGGGAGGTTATGAGCAGTTCTTC
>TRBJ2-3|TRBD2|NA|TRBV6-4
CASSDSAAGGADTQYF
TGTGCCAGCAGTGACTCGGCAGCGGGAGGTGCAGATACGCAGTATTTT
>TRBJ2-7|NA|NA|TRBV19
CASSNSYEQYF
TGTGCCAGTAGTAACAGTTACGAGCAGTACTTC
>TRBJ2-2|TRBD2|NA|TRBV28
CASITSGRGNTGELFF
TGTGCCAGCATAACGTCCGGGAGGGGGAACACCGGGGAGCTGTTTTTT
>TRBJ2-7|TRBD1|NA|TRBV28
CASSSGTGLNYEQYF
TGTGCCAGCAGTTCCGGGACAGGGTTAAACTACGAGCAGTACTTC
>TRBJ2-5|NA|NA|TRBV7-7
CASSLGRVRQETQYF
TGTGCTAGCAGCCTTGGCAGGGTGAGGCAAGAGACCCAGTACTTC
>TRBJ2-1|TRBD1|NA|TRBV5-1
CASSLGQVSYNEQFF
TGCGCCAGCAGTCTCGGACAGGTCTCCTACAATGAGCAGTTCTTC
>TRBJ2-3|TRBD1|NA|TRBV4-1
CASSPQTGTGVKDTQYF
TGCGCCAGCAGCCCACAAACCGGGACAGGGGTGAAAGATACGCAGTATTTT
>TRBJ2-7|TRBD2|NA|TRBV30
CASDTGGVYEQYF
TGTGCCTCCGACACGGGAGGAGTGTACGAGCAGTACTTC
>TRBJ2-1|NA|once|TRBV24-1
CATSAPPGDEQFF
TGTGCCACCAGTGCCCCCCCAGGCGATGAGCAGTTCTTC
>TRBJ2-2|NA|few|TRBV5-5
CASSLSGNTGELFF
TGTGCCAGCAGCCTTAGCGGGAACACCGGGGAGCTGTTTTTT
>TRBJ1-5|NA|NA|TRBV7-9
CASSLDIHQPQHF
TGTGCCAGCAGCTTGGACATCCATCAGCCCCAGCATTTT
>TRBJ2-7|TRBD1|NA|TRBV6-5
CASRGQVGSYEQYF
TGTGCCAGCAGGGGACAGGTGGGCTCCTACGAGCAGTACTTC
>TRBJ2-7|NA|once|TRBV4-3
CASSQDQVYSYEQYF
TGCGCCAGCAGCCAAGATCAGGTATACTCCTACGAGCAGTACTTC
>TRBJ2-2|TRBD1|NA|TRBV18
CASSPSTWDRPYQGNTGELFF
TGTGCCAGCTCACCATCTACTTGGGACAGGCCTTACCAAGGGAACACCGGGGAGCTGTTTTTT
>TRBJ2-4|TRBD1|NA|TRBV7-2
CASSLDGDRVKYF
TGTGCCAGCAGCTTAGATGGGGACAGGGTAAAGTACTTC
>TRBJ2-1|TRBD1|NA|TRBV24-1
CATSWGQGVSNEQFF
TGTGCCACCAGCTGGGGACAGGGGGTGTCCAATGAGCAGTTCTTC
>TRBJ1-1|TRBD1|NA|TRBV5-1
CASSLGQGRVTEAFF
TGCGCCAGCAGCTTAGGACAGGGTCGAGTTACTGAAGCTTTCTTT
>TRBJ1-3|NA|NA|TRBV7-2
CASSPYSSSGNTIYF
TGTGCCAGCAGCCCTTACTCGAGCTCTGGAAACACCATATATTTT
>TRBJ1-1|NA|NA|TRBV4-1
CASSQGHSGNTEAFF
TGCGCCAGCAGCCAGGGACATTCAGGGAACACTGAAGCTTTCTTT
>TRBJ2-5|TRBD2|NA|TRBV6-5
CASTPSPGGQETQYF
TGTGCCAGCACCCCATCCCCCGGGGGGCAAGAGACCCAGTACTTC
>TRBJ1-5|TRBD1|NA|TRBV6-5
CASRPPGGGQPQHF
TGTGCCAGCAGACCCCCAGGGGGCGGTCAGCCCCAGCATTTT
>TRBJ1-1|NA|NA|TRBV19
CASSIKRNTEAFF
TGTGCCAGTAGTATCAAGAGGAACACTGAAGCTTTCTTT